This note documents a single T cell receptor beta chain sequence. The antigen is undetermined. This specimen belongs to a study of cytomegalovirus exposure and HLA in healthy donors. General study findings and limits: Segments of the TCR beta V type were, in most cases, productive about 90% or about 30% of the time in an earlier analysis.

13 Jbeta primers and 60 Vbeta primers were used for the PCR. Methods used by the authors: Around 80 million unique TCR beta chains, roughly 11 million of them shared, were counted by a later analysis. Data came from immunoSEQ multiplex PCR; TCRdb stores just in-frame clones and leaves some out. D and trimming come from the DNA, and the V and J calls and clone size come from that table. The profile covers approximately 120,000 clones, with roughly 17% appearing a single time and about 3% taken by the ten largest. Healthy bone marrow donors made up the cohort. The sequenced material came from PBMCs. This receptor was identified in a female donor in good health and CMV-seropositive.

As DNA, the CDR3 is TGTGCCTGGAGTCCCCAGGGAAATCAGCCCCAGCATTTT. As protein: CAWSPQGNQPQHF. The V and J genes are TRBV30 and TRBJ1-5; D might be TRBD1 (5 bases). Deletions cut 2 bases from V and 4 bases from J, with 9 bases between. CDR3 size: 13 residues. CDR1 is GTSNPN and CDR2 is SVGIG in the germline V gene (reference sequence).